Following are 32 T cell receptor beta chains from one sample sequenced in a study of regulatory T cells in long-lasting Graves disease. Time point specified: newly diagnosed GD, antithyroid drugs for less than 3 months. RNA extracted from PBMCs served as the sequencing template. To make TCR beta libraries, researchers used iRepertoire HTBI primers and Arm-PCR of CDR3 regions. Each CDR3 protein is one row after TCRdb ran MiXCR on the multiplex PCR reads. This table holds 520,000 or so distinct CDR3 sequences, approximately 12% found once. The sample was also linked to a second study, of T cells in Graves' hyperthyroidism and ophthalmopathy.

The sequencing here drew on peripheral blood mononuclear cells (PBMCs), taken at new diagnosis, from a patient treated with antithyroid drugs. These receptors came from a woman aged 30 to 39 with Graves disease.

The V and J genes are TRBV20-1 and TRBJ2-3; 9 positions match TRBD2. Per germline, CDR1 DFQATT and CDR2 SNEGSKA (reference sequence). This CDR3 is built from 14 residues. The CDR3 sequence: CSLRVAGALDTQYF. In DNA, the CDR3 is TGCAGCCTGAGGGTAGCGGGAGCTTTGGATACGCAGTATTTT.

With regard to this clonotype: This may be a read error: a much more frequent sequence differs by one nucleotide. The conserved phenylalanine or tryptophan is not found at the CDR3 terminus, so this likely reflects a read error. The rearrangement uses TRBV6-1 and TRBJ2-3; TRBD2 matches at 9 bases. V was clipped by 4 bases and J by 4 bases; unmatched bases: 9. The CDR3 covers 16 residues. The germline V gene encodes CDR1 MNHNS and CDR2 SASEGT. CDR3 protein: CASSGLGLAYSDTQYS. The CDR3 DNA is TGTGCCAGCAGTGGTTTAGGACTAGCGTATTCAGATACGCAGTATTCT.

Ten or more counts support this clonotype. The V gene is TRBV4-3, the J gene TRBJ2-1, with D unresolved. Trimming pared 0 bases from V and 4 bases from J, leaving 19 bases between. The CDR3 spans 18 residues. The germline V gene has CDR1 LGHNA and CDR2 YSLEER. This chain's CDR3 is CASSQDWGSEPFYNEQFF. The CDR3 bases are TGCGCCAGCAGCCAAGATTGGGGAAGCGAGCCATTTTACAATGAGCAGTTCTTC.

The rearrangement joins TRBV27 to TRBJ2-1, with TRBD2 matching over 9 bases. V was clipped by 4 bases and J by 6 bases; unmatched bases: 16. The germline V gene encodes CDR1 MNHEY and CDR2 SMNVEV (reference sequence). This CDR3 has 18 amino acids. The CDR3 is CASSSYGRIAGVANEQFF. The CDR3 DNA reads TGTGCCAGCAGTTCATACGGAAGAATAGCGGGAGTTGCCAATGAGCAGTTCTTC.

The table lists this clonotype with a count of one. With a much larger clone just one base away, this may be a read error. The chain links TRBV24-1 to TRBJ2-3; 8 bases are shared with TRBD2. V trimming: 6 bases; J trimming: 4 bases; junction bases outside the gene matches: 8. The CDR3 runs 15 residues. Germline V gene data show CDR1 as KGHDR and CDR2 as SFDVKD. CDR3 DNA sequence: TGTGCCACCAGTCACACTAGCGGTTCGGCAGATACGCAGTATTTT. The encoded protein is CATSHTSGSADTQYF.

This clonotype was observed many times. The CDR3 sequence: CASSVALAGPRGEQFF. The CDR3 bases are TGTGCCAGCAGTGTAGCCCTAGCGGGACCGCGGGGGGAGCAGTTCTTC. This chain links TRBV27 with TRBJ2-1, with 9 bases matching TRBD2. The J segment lost 10 bases and the V segment lost 5 bases, leaving 15 bases of the junction unmatched. The CDR3 is 16 residues long. The germline gives CDR1 MNHEY, CDR2 SMNVEV (reference sequence).

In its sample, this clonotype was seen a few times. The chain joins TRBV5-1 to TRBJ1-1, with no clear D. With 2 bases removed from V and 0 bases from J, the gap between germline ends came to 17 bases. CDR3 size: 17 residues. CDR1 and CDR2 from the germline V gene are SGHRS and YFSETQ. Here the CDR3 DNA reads TGCGCCAGCAGCTTTTACAAAACCCCCCGTGTGAACACTGAAGCTTTCTTT. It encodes CASSFYKTPRVNTEAFF.

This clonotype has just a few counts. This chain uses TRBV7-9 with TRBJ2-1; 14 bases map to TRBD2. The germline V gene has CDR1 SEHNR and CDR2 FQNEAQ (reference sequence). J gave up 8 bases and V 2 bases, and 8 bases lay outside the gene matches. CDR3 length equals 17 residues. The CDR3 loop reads CASSLLLGTSGRDEQFF. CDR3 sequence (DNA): TGTGCCAGCAGCTTACTCCTTGGGACTAGCGGGAGAGATGAGCAGTTCTTC. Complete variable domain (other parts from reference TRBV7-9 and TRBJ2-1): DTGVSQNPRHKITKRGQNVTFRCDPISEHNRLYWYRQTLGQGPEFLTYFQNEAQLEKSRLLSDRFSAERPKGSFSTLEIQRTEQGDSAMYLCASSLLLGTSGRDEQFFGPGTRLTVL.

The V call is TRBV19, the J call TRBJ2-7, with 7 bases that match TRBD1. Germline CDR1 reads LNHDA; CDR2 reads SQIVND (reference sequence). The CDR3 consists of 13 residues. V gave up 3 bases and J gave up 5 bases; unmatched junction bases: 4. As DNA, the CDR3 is TGTGCCAGTAGTATGAACAGGGGTAACGAGCAGTACTTC. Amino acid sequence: CASSMNRGNEQYF.

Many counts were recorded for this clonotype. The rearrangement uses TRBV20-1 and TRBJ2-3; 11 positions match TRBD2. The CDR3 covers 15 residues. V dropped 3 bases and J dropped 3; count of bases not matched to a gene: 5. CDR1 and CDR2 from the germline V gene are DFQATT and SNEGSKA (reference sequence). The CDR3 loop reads CSARVSGRGTDTQYF. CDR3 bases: TGCAGTGCTAGGGTTAGCGGGAGGGGGACAGATACGCAGTATTTT.

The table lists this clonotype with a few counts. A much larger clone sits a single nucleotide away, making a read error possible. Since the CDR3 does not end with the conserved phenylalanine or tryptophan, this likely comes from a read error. CDR3 region: CASSYGGNAAGNTIYS. CDR3 bases: TGTGCCAGCAGTTACGGCGGGAACGCCGCTGGAAACACCATATATTCT. V usage is TRBV6-5 and J usage is TRBJ1-3; D is unclear. V was clipped by 2 bases and J by 2 bases, with 13 bases between them. The CDR3 sequence is 16 residues long. Germline V CDR1 and CDR2: MNHEY, SVGAGI.

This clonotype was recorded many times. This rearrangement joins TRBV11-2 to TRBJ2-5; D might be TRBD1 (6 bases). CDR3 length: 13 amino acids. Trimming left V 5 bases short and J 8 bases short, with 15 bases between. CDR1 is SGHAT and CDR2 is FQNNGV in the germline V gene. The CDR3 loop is CASSPSRDNTQYF. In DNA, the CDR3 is TGTGCCAGCAGCCCAAGTCGGGACAATACCCAGTACTTC.

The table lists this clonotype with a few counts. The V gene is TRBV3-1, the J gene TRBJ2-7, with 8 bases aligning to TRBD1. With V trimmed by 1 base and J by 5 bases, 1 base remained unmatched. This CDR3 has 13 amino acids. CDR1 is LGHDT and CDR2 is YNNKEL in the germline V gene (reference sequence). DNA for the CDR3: TGTGCCAGCAGCCAAGCAGGGGGCGACGAGCAGTACTTC. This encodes CASSQAGGDEQYF.

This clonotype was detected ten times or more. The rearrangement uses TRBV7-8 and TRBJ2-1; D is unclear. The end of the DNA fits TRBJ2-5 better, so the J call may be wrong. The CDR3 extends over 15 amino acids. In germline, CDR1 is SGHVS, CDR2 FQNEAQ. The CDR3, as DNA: TGTGCCAGCAGCTTAGTGGTTAGCTTTGGAGAGACCCAGTACTTC. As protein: CASSLVVSFGETQYF.

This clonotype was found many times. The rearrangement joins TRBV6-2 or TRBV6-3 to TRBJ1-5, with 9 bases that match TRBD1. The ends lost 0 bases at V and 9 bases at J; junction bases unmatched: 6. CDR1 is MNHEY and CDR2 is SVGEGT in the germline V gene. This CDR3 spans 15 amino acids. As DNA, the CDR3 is TGTGCCAGCAGTTACTCGGACACAGGGGGCCCGCCCCAGCATTTT. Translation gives CASSYSDTGGPPQHF.

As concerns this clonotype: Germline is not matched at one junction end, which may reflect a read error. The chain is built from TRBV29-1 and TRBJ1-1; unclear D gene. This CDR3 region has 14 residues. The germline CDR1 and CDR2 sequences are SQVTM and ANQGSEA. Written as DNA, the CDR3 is TGCAACGTTGAACCTGGAGGGTTGGGCACTGAAGCTTTCTTT. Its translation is CNVEPGGLGTEAFF. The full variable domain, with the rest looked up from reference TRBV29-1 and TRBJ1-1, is SAVISQKPSRDICQRGTSLTIQCQVDSQVTMMFWYRQQPGQSLTLIATANQGSEATYESGFVIDKFPISRPNLTFSTLTVSNMSPEDSSIYLCNVEPGGLGTEAFFGQGTRLTVV.

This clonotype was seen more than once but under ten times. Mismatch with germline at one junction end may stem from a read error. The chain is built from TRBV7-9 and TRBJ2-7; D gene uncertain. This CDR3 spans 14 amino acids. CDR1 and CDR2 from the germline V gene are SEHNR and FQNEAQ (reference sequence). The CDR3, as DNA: TGCGCCAGCAGCTGGGCGGTCCCCTCCTACGAGCAGTACTTC. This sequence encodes CASSWAVPSYEQYF.

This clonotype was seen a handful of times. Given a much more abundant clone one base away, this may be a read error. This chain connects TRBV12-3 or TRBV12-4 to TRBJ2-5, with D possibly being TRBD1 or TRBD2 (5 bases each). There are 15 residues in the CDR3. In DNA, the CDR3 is TGTGCCAGCGGTTTGGGGGTATGGAGCCAAGAGACCCAGTACTTC. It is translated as CASGLGVWSQETQYF.

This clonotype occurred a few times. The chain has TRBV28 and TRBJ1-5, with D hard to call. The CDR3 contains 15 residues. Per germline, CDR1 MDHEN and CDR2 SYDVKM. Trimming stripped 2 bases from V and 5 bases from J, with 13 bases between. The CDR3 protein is CASSLRPPGDQPQHF. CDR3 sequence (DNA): TGTGCCAGCAGTTTAAGGCCCCCAGGCGATCAGCCCCAGCATTTT.

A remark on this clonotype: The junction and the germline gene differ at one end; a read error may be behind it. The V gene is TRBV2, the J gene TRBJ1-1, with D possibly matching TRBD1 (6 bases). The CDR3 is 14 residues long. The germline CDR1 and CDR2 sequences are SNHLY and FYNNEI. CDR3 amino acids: CANSEQGPDTEAFF. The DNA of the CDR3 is TGTGCCAACAGTGAACAGGGCCCGGACACTGAAGCTTTCTTT.

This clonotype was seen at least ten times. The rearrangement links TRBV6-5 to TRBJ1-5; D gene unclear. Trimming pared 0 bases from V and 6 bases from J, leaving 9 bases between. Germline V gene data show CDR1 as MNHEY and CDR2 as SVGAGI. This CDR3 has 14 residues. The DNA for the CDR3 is TGTGCCAGCAGTTACTCGTCAGGTATTCAGCCCCAGCATTTT. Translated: CASSYSSGIQPQHF.

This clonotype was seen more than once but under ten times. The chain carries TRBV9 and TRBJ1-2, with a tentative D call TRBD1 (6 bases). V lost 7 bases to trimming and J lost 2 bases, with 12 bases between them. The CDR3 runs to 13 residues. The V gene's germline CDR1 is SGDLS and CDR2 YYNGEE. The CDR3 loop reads CASYGGQNYGYTF. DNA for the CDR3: TGTGCCAGCTACGGGGGCCAAAACTATGGCTACACCTTC.

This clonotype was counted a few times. CDR3 sequence: CASSVVGHLTYEQYF. The CDR3 DNA follows: TGTGCCAGCAGTGTAGTTGGACACCTCACCTACGAGCAGTACTTC. J is TRBJ2-7 and V is TRBV6-2 or TRBV6-3; tentatively, D is TRBD1 (5 bases). Germline V lookup: CDR1 MNHEY, CDR2 SVGEGT. V lost 5 bases, J lost 2 bases, and 16 bases lay in between. The CDR3 runs 15 residues.

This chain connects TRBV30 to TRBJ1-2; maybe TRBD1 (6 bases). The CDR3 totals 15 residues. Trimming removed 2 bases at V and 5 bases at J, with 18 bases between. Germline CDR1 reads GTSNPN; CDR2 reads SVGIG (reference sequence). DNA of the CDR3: TGTGCCTGGAGTTACCGGACAGTAATTTGGTATGGCTACACCTTC. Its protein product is CAWSYRTVIWYGYTF.

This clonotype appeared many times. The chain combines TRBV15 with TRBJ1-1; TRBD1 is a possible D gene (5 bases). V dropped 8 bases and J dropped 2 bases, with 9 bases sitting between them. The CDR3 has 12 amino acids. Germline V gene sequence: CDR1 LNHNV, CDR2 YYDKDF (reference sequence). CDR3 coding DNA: TGTGCCACCTGTCAGGGAAACACTGAAGCTTTCTTT. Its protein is CATCQGNTEAFF.

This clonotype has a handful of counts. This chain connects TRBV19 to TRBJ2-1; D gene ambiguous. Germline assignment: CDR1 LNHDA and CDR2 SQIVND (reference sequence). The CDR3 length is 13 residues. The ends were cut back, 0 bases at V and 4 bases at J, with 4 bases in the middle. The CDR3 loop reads CASSIDIYNEQFF. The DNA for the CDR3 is TGTGCCAGTAGTATAGACATTTACAATGAGCAGTTCTTC.

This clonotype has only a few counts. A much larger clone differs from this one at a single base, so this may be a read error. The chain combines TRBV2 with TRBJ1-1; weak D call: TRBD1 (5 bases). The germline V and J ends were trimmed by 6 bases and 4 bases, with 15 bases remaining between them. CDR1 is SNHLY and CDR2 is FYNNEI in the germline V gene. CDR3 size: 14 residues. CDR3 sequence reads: CASRVGTAATEAFF. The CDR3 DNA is TGTGCCAGCAGGGTCGGGACGGCGGCCACTGAAGCTTTCTTT.

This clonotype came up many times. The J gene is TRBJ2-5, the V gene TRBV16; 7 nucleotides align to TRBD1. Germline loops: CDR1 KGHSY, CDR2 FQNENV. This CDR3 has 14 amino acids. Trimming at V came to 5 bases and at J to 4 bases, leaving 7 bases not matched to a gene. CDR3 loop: CASSETGYGETQYF. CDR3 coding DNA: TGTGCCAGCAGCGAGACAGGGTACGGAGAGACCCAGTACTTC.

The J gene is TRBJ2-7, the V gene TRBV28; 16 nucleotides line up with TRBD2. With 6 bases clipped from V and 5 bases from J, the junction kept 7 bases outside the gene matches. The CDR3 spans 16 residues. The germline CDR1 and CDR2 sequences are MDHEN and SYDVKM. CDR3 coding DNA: TGTGCCAGCAGCCCGGGACTAGCGGGAGGGCCTCACGAGCAGTACTTC. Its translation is CASSPGLAGGPHEQYF.

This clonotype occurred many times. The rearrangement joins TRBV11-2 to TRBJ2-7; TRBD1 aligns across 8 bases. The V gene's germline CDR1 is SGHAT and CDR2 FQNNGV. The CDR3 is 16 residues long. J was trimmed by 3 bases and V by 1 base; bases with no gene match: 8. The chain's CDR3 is CASSLAGTGFFYEQYF. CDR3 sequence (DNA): TGTGCCAGCAGCTTAGCTGGGACAGGATTTTTCTACGAGCAGTACTTC.

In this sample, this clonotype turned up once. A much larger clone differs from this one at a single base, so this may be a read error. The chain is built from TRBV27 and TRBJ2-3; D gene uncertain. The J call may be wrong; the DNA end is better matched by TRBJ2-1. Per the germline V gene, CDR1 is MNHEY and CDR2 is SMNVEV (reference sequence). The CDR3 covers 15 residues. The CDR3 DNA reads TGTGCCAGCAGTTACCGGGCAGGTCTGAATCGCGAGCAGTTCTTC. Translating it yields CASSYRAGLNREQFF.

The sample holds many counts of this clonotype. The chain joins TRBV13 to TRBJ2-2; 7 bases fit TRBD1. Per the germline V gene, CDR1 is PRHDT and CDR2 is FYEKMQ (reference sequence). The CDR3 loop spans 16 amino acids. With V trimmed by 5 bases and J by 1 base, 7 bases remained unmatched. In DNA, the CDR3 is TGTGCCAGCAGCCCGCGGACAGGAGAGAACACCGGGGAGCTGTTTTTT. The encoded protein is CASSPRTGENTGELFF.